These T cell receptor beta chains were read from a single sample in a study of cytomegalovirus exposure and HLA in healthy donors. Data came from immunoSEQ multiplex PCR; TCRdb stores just in-frame clones and leaves some out. There are about 75,000 clones in the sample; around 84% occur only once, and under 20% lies in the top ten. The sample taken for sequencing was PBMCs. The receptors were sampled from a man between 65 and 85 years old in good health and CMV-seropositive. Each CDR3 is given with its conserved first and last residue. The order of the fields is clone size, D gene, CDR3 length, J gene, V gene, CDR3 DNA, CDR3 protein. A D gene is named only where the DNA matches it firmly. A row's size may be missing; if present it is once, few, many or a size class.

-	TRBD1	15	TRBJ2-5	TRBV7-9	TGTGCCAGCAGCCCCCGGGACAGCTCGGGGGAGACCCAGTACTTC	CASSPRDSSGETQYF
-	-	15	TRBJ1-1	TRBV14	TGTGCCAGCAGCCAAGTGATCGGGGTGAGCACTGAAGCTTTCTTT	CASSQVIGVSTEAFF
-	-	14	TRBJ2-5	TRBV7-9	TGTGCCAGCAGCTTAGGTGCGGGCGGAGAGACCCAGTACTTC	CASSLGAGGETQYF
-	TRBD2	15	TRBJ2-7	TRBV5-8	TGTGCCAGCAGCTTGGAAGTAGCGGGAGTATACGAGCAGTACTTC	CASSLEVAGVYEQYF
-	-	14	TRBJ2-7	TRBV11-1	TGTGCCAGCAGCTTAGGTCGTCCGGTGTACGAGCAGTACTTC	CASSLGRPVYEQYF
-	TRBD2	14	TRBJ2-7	TRBV13	TGTGCCAGCAGCGCTAGCGGGAGGTTCTTCGAGCAGTACTTC	CASSASGRFFEQYF
-	TRBD2	13	TRBJ2-5	TRBV4-1	TGCGCCAGCAGCCGGGGGGGTCGAGAGACCCAGTACTTC	CASSRGGRETQYF
once	TRBD1	13	TRBJ2-7	TRBV10-3	TGTGCCATCAGGGCACCCAGGGGGCCGGAGCAGTACTTC	CAIRAPRGPEQYF
once	TRBD1	13	TRBJ1-5	TRBV2	TGTGCCAGCAGGGGACAGGGAAATCAGCCCCAGCATTTT	CASRGQGNQPQHF
-	TRBD1	14	TRBJ2-5	TRBV29-1	TGCAGCGTCGGTGGGACAGGGGGCTCGGAGACCCAGTACTTC	CSVGGTGGSETQYF
-	TRBD1	14	TRBJ2-5	TRBV5-1	TGCGCCAGCAGGGATGACAGGGGTTCGGAGACCCAGTACTTC	CASRDDRGSETQYF
-	-	15	TRBJ1-4	TRBV2	TGTGCCAGCAGTCCTCGGGGAGTAACTAATGAAAAACTGTTTTTT	CASSPRGVTNEKLFF
-	TRBD2	15	TRBJ2-3	TRBV4-1	TGCGCCAGCAGCCAAGCTAGCGGGAGCCCCGAGACGCAGTATTTT	CASSQASGSPETQYF
-	-	14	TRBJ2-7	TRBV28	TGTGCCAGCAGTTTGGGCAGTGCCACCTACGAGCAGTACTTC	CASSLGSATYEQYF
-	TRBD1	14	TRBJ1-2	TRBV5-6	TGTGCCAGCAGGGGGACAGGGATAGGCTATGGCTACACCTTC	CASRGTGIGYGYTF
-	-	15	TRBJ2-2	TRBV5-1	TGCGCCAGCAGCTTAAACAGTCCGAACACCGGGGAGCTGTTTTTT	CASSLNSPNTGELFF
-	-	11	TRBJ2-7	TRBV12-1	TGTGCCAGCACCAGGGTCGGCGAGCAGTACTTC	CASTRVGEQYF
-	-	12	TRBJ1-2	TRBV7-2	TGTGCCAGCAGCTCTGGACATCTGGGCTACACCTTC	CASSSGHLGYTF
-	-	11	TRBJ2-3	TRBV20-1	TGCAGTGCTCAGGGTCTAGATACGCAGTATTTT	CSAQGLDTQYF
-	-	13	TRBJ2-2	TRBV27	TGTGCCAGCAGCCAAATGAACACCGGGGAGCTGTTTTTT	CASSQMNTGELFF
-	-	14	TRBJ2-5	TRBV7-3	TGTGCCAGCAGCTTAAACGGGGGTTCTGAGACCCAGTACTTC	CASSLNGGSETQYF
-	TRBD1	13	TRBJ2-7	TRBV28	TGTGCCAGCAGTTCCGGACAGGGGGGCGAGCAGTACTTC	CASSSGQGGEQYF
-	TRBD2	13	TRBJ2-1	TRBV28	TGTGCCACCGGGTACGGGGGGGTCAATGAGCAGTTCTTC	CATGYGGVNEQFF
-	TRBD1	14	TRBJ1-1	TRBV5-8	TGTGCCAGCAGTAAGACCGACAGGGGCACTGAAGCTTTCTTT	CASSKTDRGTEAFF
-	TRBD2	15	TRBJ2-3	TRBV7-8	TGTGCCAGCTGCCAATCTAGCGGGGGGGTAGATACGCAGTATTTT	CASCQSSGGVDTQYF
-	TRBD2	15	TRBJ2-2	TRBV11-2	TGTGCCAGCAGCTCCGGCTCGGCGGGAGCCGGGGAGCTGTTTTTT	CASSSGSAGAGELFF
-	TRBD2	14	TRBJ2-7	TRBV5-4	TGTGCCAGCAGCCATCGGACTAGCGCCTACGAGCAGTACTTC	CASSHRTSAYEQYF
-	-	15	TRBJ1-5	TRBV28	TGTGCCAGCAGGTTTGAGGGAGGTAGCAATCAGCCCCAGCATTTT	CASRFEGGSNQPQHF
-	-	14	TRBJ2-5	TRBV11-2	TGTGCCAGCAGCCTCGGGACTGCCATAGAGACCCAGTACTTC	CASSLGTAIETQYF
-	-	12	TRBJ2-2	TRBV27	TGTGCCAGCATGTTAGTGACCGGGGAGCTGTTTTTT	CASMLVTGELFF
-	TRBD1	14	TRBJ2-5	TRBV2	TGTGCCAGCTTTGGACAGGGGAGTCGGGAGACCCAGTACTTC	CASFGQGSRETQYF
-	TRBD1	15	TRBJ1-2	TRBV19	TGTGCCAGTAGAACGGCGGCAGGGGGATACTATGGCTACACCTTC	CASRTAAGGYYGYTF
once	TRBD1	12	TRBJ1-3	TRBV2	TGTGCCAGTAGAACAGGGGAAAACACCATATATTTT	CASRTGENTIYF
-	-	13	TRBJ2-2	TRBV5-8	TGTGCCAGCAACGGGGACTACACCGGGGAGCTGTTTTTT	CASNGDYTGELFF
-	TRBD1	15	TRBJ2-7	TRBV5-1	TGCGCCAGCAGCTTAACCGGGACAGGTGTCTACGAGCAGTACTTC	CASSLTGTGVYEQYF
-	-	12	TRBJ2-1	TRBV27	TGTGCCAGCAGTCTATTAAACAATGAGCAGTTCTTC	CASSLLNNEQFF
-	TRBD1	13	TRBJ1-2	TRBV5-6	TGTGCCAGCAGCGTGGGACAGATCTATGGCTACACCTTC	CASSVGQIYGYTF
-	TRBD1	16	TRBJ2-1	TRBV19	TGTGCCAGTAGTGGCGGGACAGGGGGCGCCGGCAATGAGCAGTTCTTC	CASSGGTGGAGNEQFF
-	-	14	TRBJ2-1	TRBV2	TGTGCCAGCCGCAGCGGGTCTACCTACAATGAGCAGTTCTTC	CASRSGSTYNEQFF
-	TRBD2	16	TRBJ2-5	TRBV7-2	TGTGCCAGCAGCCGACCGGGAGGCAGGGTTGGAGAGACCCAGTACTTC	CASSRPGGRVGETQYF
-	-	15	TRBJ2-3	TRBV16	TGTGCCAGCAGCCAAGGTACAGGGAGCGCAGATACGCAGTATTTT	CASSQGTGSADTQYF
-	TRBD1	14	TRBJ2-7	TRBV10-3	TGTGCCATCAGTGAGTCTCAGGGGGCGCGGGAGCAGTACTTC	CAISESQGAREQYF